The T cell receptor beta chain under discussion was sequenced for a study of persistence of HIV-infected CD4 T cells. Trimming took 6 bases from V and 7 from J; bases not matched to a gene: 6. CDR3 size: 13 residues. Germline V gene lookup returns CDR1 MNHNY and CDR2 SVGAGI (reference sequence). Cells were stimulated with overlapping HIV-1 Gag 15-mer peptides. Responding CD4+ T cells were sorted by upregulation of both CD40 ligand and CD69. Suppressive ART was started during chronic HIV-1 infection in these adults. Donors had undetectable plasma HIV-1 RNA, under 50 copies/mL, for 4+ years. CD8+ T cells were removed from PBMCs prior to stimulation. The libraries were made with immunoSEQ version 4 in survey mode. Template was genomic DNA at 10 ng/uL, with up to about 1 ug used per sample. The method was immunoSEQ multiplex PCR; TCRdb's version includes in-frame clones alone and lacks a portion of them. The sample comprises about 20,000 clones, 60% to 80% of which are singletons, and about 1.9% rests with the top ten.

As to this clone: Its target is not known.

This specimen was CD4+ T cells sorted from PBMCs after approximately 20-hour stimulation, taken from a patient who received antiretroviral therapy. The J gene is TRBJ1-5, the V gene TRBV6-6; 7 positions match TRBD1. This TCR was sampled from an adult woman with HIV who was CMV-seropositive. The DNA of the CDR3 is TGTGCCAGCAGCCAAACAGGGGCCCAGCCCCAGCATTTT. Protein product: CASSQTGAQPQHF.